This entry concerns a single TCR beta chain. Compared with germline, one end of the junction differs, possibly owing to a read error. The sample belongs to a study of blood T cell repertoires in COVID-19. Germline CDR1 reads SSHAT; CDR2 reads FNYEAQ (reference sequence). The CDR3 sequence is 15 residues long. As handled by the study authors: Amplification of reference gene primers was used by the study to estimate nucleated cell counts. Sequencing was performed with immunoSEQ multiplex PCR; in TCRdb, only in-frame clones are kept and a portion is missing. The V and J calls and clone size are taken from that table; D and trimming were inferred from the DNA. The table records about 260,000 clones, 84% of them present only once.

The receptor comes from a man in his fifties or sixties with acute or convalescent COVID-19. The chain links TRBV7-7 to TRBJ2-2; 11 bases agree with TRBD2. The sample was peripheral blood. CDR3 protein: CASSPTSGAPGELFF. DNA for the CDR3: TGTGCTAGCAGCCCGACTAGCGGGGCTCCCGGGGAGCTGTTTTTT.